This T cell receptor (beta chain) comes out of a study of T cells in Graves' hyperthyroidism and ophthalmopathy. Overall study context: Peripheral blood draws took place at initial diagnosis, ahead of any treatment.

The investigators amplified TCR beta CDR3 regions from RNA transcripts. Initially, a first-round RT-PCR of the TCR CDR3 employed the HTBI primer set. TCRdb processed the multiplex PCR reads anew with MiXCR; each CDR3 protein has one entry. The sample has around 760,000 distinct CDR3 sequences; 35% are singletons. The CDR3 length is 15 residues. Trimming took 2 bases from V and 5 from J; bases not matched to a gene: 7. Patients between 18 and 65 years old had hyperthyroidism, newly diagnosed and lasting under 2 months. Material for sequencing was blood. The V call is TRBV12-3 or TRBV12-4, the J call TRBJ2-7, with TRBD2 identical over 9 bases. The clonotype originates from a woman aged 40-49 years with Graves' hyperthyroidism. CDR3 protein: CASSLFTSGSDEQYF. CDR3 sequence (DNA): TGTGCCAGCAGTTTATTTACTAGCGGGTCCGACGAGCAGTACTTC.